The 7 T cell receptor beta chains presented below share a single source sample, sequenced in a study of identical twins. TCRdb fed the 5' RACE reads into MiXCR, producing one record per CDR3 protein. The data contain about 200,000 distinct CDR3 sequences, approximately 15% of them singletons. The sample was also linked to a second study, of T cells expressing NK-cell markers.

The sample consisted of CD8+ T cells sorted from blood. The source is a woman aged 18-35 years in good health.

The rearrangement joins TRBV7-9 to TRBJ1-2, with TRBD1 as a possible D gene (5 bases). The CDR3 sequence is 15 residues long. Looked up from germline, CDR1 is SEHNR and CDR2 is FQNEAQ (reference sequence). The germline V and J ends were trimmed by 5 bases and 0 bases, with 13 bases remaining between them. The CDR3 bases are TGTGCCAGCAGCCTCGGGGACGGCGCTAACTATGGCTACACCTTC. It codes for CASSLGDGANYGYTF.

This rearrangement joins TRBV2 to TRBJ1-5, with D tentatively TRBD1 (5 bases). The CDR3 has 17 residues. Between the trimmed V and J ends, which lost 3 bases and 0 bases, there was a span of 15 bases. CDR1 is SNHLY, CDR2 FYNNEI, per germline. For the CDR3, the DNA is TGTGCCAGCAGTGAGTTCAGGGCCCCAGGTAGCAATCAGCCCCAGCATTTT. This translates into CASSEFRAPGSNQPQHF.

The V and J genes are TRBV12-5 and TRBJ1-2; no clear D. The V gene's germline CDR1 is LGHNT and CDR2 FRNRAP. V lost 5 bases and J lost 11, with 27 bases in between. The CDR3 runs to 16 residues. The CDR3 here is CASGRSSESPLAGYTF. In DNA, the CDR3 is TGTGCTAGTGGTCGAAGTTCAGAGTCCCCCTTAGCGGGGTACACCTTC.

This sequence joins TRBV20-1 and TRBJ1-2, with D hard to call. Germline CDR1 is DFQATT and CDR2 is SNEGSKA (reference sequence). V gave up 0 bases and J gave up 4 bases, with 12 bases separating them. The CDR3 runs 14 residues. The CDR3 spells CSARDPTRPYGYTF. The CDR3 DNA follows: TGCAGTGCTAGAGATCCCACAAGGCCCTATGGCTACACCTTC.

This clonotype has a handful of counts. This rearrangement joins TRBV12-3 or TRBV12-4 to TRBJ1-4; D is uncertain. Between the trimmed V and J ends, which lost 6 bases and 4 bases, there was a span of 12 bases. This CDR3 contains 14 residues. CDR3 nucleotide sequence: TGTGCCAGCAGACCCCGGGCCAATAATGAAAAACTGTTTTTT. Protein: CASRPRANNEKLFF.

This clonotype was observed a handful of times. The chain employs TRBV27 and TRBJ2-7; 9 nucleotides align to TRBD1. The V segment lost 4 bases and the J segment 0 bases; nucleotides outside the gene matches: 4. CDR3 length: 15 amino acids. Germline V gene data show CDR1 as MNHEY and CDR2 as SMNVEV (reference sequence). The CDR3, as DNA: TGTGCCAGCAGTTATTCGACAGGGGGCTCCTACGAGCAGTACTTC. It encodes CASSYSTGGSYEQYF.

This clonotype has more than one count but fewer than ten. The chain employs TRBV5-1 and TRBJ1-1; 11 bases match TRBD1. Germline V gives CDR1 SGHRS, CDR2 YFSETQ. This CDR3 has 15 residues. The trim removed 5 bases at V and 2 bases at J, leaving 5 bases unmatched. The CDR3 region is CASRRTGGPNTEAFF. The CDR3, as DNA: TGCGCCAGCAGGAGGACAGGGGGCCCAAACACTGAAGCTTTCTTT.